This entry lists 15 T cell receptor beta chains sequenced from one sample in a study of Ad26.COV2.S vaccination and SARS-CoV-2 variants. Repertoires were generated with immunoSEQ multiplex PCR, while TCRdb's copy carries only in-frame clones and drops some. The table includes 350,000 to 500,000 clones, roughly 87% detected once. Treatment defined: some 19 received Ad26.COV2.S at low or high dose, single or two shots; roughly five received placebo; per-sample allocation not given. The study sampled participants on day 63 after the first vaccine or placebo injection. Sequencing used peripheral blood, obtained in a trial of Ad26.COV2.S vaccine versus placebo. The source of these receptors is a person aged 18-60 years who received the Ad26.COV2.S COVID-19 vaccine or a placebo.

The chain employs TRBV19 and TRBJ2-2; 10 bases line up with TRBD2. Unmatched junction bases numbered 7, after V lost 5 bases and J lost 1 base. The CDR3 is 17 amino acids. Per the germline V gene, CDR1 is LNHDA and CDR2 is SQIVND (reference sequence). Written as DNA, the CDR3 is TGTGCCAGTAGTGACGGACTAGCGGAGCTGAACACCGGGGAGCTGTTTTTT. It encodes CASSDGLAELNTGELFF.

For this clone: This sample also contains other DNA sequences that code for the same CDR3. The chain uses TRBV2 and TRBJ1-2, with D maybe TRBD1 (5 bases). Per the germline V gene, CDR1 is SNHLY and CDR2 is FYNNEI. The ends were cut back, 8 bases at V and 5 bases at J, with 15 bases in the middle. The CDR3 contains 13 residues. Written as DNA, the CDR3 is TGTGCCAGCTCTGGGGACTCCGGTTATGGCTACACCTTC. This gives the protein CASSGDSGYGYTF.

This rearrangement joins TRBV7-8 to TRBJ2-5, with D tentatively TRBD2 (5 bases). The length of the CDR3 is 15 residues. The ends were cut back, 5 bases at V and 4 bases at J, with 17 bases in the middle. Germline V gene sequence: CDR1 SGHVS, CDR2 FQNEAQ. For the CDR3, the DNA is TGTGCCAGCAGCACCCAACGAGGGCTCGTAGAGACCCAGTACTTC. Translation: CASSTQRGLVETQYF.

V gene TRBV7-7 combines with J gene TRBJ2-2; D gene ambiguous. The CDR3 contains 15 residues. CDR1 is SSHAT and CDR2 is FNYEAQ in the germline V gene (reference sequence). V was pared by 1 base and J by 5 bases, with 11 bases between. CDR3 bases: TGTGCCAGCAGCTTAGTAGTGGGTGGAACCGGGGAGCTGTTTTTT. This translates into CASSLVVGGTGELFF. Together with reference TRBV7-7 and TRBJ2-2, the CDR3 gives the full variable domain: GAGVSQSPRYKVTKRGQDVTLRCDPISSHATLYWYQQALGQGPEFLTYFNYEAQPDKSGLPSDRFSAERPEGSISTLTIQRTEQRDSAMYRCASSLVVGGTGELFFGEGSRLTVL.

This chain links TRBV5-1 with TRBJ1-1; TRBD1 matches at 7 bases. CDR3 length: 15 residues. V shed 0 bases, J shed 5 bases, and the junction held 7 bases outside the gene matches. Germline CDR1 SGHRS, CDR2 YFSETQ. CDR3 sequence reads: CASSLGGGGRTEAFF. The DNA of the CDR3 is TGCGCCAGCAGCTTGGGAGGAGGGGGCAGGACTGAAGCTTTCTTT.

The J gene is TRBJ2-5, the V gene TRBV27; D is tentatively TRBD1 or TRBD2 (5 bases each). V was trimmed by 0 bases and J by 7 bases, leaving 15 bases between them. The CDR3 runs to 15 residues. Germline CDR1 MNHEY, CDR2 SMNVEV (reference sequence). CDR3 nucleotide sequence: TGTGCCAGCAGTTTATCGCCGGGTGGGGCGGGGACCCAGTACTTC. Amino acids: CASSLSPGGAGTQYF.

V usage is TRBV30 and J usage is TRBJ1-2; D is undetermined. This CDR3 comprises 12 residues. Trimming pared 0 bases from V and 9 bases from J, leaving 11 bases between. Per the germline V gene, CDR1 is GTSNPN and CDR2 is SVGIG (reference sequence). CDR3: CAWSVLGQSYTF. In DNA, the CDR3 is TGTGCCTGGAGTGTACTAGGCCAGAGCTACACCTTC.

The CDR3, as DNA: TGTGCCAGCAGCCAAGACGGGACAGGTTGGGATGAGCAGTTCTTC. It codes for CASSQDGTGWDEQFF. The J gene is TRBJ2-1, the V gene TRBV3-1 (or the pseudogene TRBV3-2); 8 bases map to TRBD1. The germline V gene encodes CDR1 LGHDT and CDR2 YNNKEL (reference sequence). CDR3 size: 15 residues. V shed 0 bases and J 8 bases; nucleotides not matched to a gene: 6.

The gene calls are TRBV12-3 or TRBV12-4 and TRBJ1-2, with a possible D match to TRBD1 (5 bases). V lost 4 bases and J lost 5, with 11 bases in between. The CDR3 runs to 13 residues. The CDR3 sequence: CASSSGTRYGYTF. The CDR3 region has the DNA TGTGCCAGCAGTTCGGGGACCCGTTATGGCTACACCTTC.

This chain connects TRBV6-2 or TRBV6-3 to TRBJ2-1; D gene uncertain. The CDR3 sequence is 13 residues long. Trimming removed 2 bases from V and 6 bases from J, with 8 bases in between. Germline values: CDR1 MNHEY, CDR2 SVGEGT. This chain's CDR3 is CASSYPRPNEQFF. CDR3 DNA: TGTGCCAGCAGTTACCCCCGGCCCAATGAGCAGTTCTTC.

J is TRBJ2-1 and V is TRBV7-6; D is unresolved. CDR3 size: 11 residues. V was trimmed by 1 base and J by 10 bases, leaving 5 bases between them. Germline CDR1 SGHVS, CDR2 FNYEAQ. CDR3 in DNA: TGTGCCAGCAGCTTAGATCTAGAGCAGTTCTTC. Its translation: CASSLDLEQFF. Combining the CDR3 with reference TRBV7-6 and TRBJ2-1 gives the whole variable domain GAGVSQSPRYKVTKRGQDVALRCDPISGHVSLYWYRQALGQGPEFLTYFNYEAQQDKSGLPNDRFSAERPEGSISTLTIQRTEQRDSAMYRCASSLDLEQFFGPGTRLTVL.

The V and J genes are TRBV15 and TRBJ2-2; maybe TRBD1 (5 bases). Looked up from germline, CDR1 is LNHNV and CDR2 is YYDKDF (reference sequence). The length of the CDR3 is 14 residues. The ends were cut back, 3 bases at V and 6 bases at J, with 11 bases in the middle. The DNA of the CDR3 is TGTGCCACCAGCAGGGGGCTAGAGGCCGGGGAGCTGTTTTTT. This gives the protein CATSRGLEAGELFF.

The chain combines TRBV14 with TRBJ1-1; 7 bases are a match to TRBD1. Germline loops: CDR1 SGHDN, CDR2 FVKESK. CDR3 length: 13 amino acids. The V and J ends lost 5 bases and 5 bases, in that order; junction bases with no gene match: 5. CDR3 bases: TGTGCCAGCAGCAAGGGGGCTAGAACTGAAGCTTTCTTT. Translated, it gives CASSKGARTEAFF.

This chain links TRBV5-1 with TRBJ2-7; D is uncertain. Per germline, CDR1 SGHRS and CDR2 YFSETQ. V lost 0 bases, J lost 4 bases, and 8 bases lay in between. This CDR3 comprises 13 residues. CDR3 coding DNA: TGCGCCAGCAGCTTGGGGCTTCAGTACGAGCAGTACTTC. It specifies CASSLGLQYEQYF.

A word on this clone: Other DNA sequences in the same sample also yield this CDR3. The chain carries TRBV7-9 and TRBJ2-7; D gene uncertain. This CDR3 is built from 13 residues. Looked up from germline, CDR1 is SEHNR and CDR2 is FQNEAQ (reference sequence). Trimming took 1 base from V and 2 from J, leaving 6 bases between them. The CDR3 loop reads CASSLVGPYEQYF. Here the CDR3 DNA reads TGTGCCAGCAGCTTAGTAGGCCCCTACGAGCAGTACTTC.